This is a list of T cell receptor beta chains from one sample in a study of T cells in Graves' hyperthyroidism and ophthalmopathy. MiXCR was run by TCRdb on the multiplex PCR reads, yielding one entry per CDR3 protein. Of about 270,000 distinct CDR3 sequences in the sample, roughly 22% were seen once. The source material was blood. The source of these receptors is a man aged 25-45 years with Graves' ophthalmopathy. The CDR3 runs from the conserved cysteine through the conserved F or W. A D gene is named only where the DNA matches it firmly. A row's size may be missing; if present it is once, few, many or a size class.

J gene: TRBJ1-2
D gene: TRBD1
clone size: many
V gene: TRBV24-1
CDR3 DNA: TGTGCCACCAGTGATGCACAGGGGGCTCAAGGCTACACCTTC
CDR3 protein: CATSDAQGAQGYTF

J gene: TRBJ1-1
D gene: -
clone size: -
V gene: TRBV6-1
CDR3 DNA: TGTGCCAGCAGTGAACCAGGGTCCATGAACACTGAAGCTTTCTTT
CDR3 protein: CASSEPGSMNTEAFF

J gene: TRBJ2-7
D gene: -
clone size: many
V gene: TRBV20-1
CDR3 DNA: TGCAGTGCTAGTAAGGGGTTACCCGAGCAGTACTTC
CDR3 protein: CSASKGLPEQYF

J gene: TRBJ2-7
D gene: -
clone size: many
V gene: TRBV2
CDR3 DNA: TGTGCCAGCAGTGAAGCGTCATGGGGAGGAGAGCAGTACTTC
CDR3 protein: CASSEASWGGEQYF

J gene: TRBJ2-7
D gene: -
clone size: few
V gene: TRBV20-1
CDR3 DNA: TGCAGTGCTAGAGAGGCTAACTCCTACGAGCAGTACTTC
CDR3 protein: CSAREANSYEQYF

J gene: TRBJ2-1
D gene: -
clone size: -
V gene: TRBV24-1
CDR3 DNA: TGTGCCACCAGTGATTTAGTAGCGTTGAATGAGCAGTTCTTC
CDR3 protein: CATSDLVALNEQFF

J gene: TRBJ1-1
D gene: -
clone size: -
V gene: TRBV12-3/TRBV12-4
CDR3 DNA: TGTGCCAGCAGTTCCCCGGGGCGACCTGAAGCTTTCTTT
CDR3 protein: CASSSPGRPEAFF

J gene: TRBJ2-2
D gene: -
clone size: few
V gene: TRBV11-2
CDR3 DNA: TGTGCCAGCAGCTTTTGGAGGAACACCGGGGAGCTGTTTTTT
CDR3 protein: CASSFWRNTGELFF

J gene: TRBJ1-4
D gene: -
clone size: -
V gene: TRBV7-9
CDR3 DNA: TGTGCCAGCAGCTTAGATTACATATCCGAAAAACTGTTTTTT
CDR3 protein: CASSLDYISEKLFF

J gene: TRBJ1-2
D gene: TRBD1
clone size: many
V gene: TRBV12-3/TRBV12-4
CDR3 DNA: TGTGCCAGCAGTTTGGACAGGGTCGGTGGCTACACCTTC
CDR3 protein: CASSLDRVGGYTF

J gene: TRBJ2-7
D gene: -
clone size: many
V gene: TRBV10-3
CDR3 DNA: TGTGCCATCAGTGAGCGCACACGGGGGTCCTACGAGCAGTACTTC
CDR3 protein: CAISERTRGSYEQYF

J gene: TRBJ2-1
D gene: TRBD2
clone size: many
V gene: TRBV2
CDR3 DNA: TGTGCCAGCAGGAGAGGCGGGAGCTCCTACAATGAGCAGTTCTTC
CDR3 protein: CASRRGGSSYNEQFF

J gene: TRBJ2-4
D gene: -
clone size: few
V gene: TRBV28
CDR3 DNA: TGTGCCAGCAGTCCCTCAGGCCAGGGGGGGAACAAAAACATTCAGTACTTC
CDR3 protein: CASSPSGQGGNKNIQYF

J gene: TRBJ2-7
D gene: -
clone size: few
V gene: TRBV20-1
CDR3 DNA: TGCAGTGCTAGAAAAGGGGGGTCCCACGAGCAGTACTTC
CDR3 protein: CSARKGGSHEQYF

J gene: TRBJ2-1
D gene: -
clone size: -
V gene: TRBV5-1
CDR3 DNA: TGCGCCAGCAGCTTAGGGAGTACATCCTACAATGAGCAGTTCTTC
CDR3 protein: CASSLGSTSYNEQFF

J gene: TRBJ2-2
D gene: -
clone size: few
V gene: TRBV12-3/TRBV12-4
CDR3 DNA: TGTGCCAGCAGTCGCGATAGCGGGAACACCGGGGAGCTGTTTTTT
CDR3 protein: CASSRDSGNTGELFF

J gene: TRBJ1-2
D gene: -
clone size: few
V gene: TRBV20-1
CDR3 DNA: TGCAGTGCCAGCAGAAGTGGCTACACCTTC
CDR3 protein: CSASRSGYTF

J gene: TRBJ1-5
D gene: -
clone size: few
V gene: TRBV19
CDR3 DNA: TGTGCCAGTAGTAGCGAAAGGGATCAGCCCCAGCATTTT
CDR3 protein: CASSSERDQPQHF

J gene: TRBJ1-5
D gene: -
clone size: -
V gene: TRBV7-2
CDR3 DNA: TGTGCCAGCAGCTTTGGGACGGGCAATCAGCCCCAGCATTTT
CDR3 protein: CASSFGTGNQPQHF

J gene: TRBJ2-3
D gene: -
clone size: -
V gene: TRBV11-3
CDR3 DNA: TGTGCCAGCAGCTTAGGCGATGGAATGGGTACGCAGTATTTT
CDR3 protein: CASSLGDGMGTQYF

J gene: TRBJ2-1
D gene: -
clone size: few
V gene: TRBV11-3
CDR3 DNA: TGTGCCAGCAGCCGGCGGTTAGGGGAGGGGGGTCATCCGTTCTTC
CDR3 protein: CASSRRLGEGGHPFF

J gene: TRBJ1-2
D gene: -
clone size: -
V gene: TRBV5-4
CDR3 DNA: TGTGCCAGCAGTAGAGCCCAGGGAAACTATGGCTACACCTTC
CDR3 protein: CASSRAQGNYGYTF

J gene: TRBJ1-1
D gene: -
clone size: many
V gene: TRBV13
CDR3 DNA: TGTGCCAGCAGCTCCCCCAGGGGTGTCGACACTGAAGCTTTCTTT
CDR3 protein: CASSSPRGVDTEAFF

J gene: TRBJ2-2
D gene: -
clone size: -
V gene: TRBV3-1
CDR3 DNA: TGTGCCAGCAGACAACCGGAGGACGGGGAGCTGTTTTTT
CDR3 protein: CASRQPEDGELFF

J gene: TRBJ2-1
D gene: -
clone size: many
V gene: TRBV20-1
CDR3 DNA: TGCAGTGCGGGAATACGGGGGAACCTATACAATGAGCAGTTCTTC
CDR3 protein: CSAGIRGNLYNEQFF

J gene: TRBJ1-5
D gene: TRBD1
clone size: many
V gene: TRBV9
CDR3 DNA: TGTGCCAGCAGCGGAGACACAGGGGCCAATCAGCCCCAGCATTTT
CDR3 protein: CASSGDTGANQPQHF

J gene: TRBJ1-5
D gene: TRBD1
clone size: many
V gene: TRBV12-3/TRBV12-4
CDR3 DNA: TGTGCCAGCAGAGTGACAGGGGGCCAGCAGCCCCAGCATTTT
CDR3 protein: CASRVTGGQQPQHF

J gene: TRBJ1-3
D gene: -
clone size: few
V gene: TRBV5-5
CDR3 DNA: TGTGCCAGCATCTTGGAGGGAGCTGGAAACACCATATATTTT
CDR3 protein: CASILEGAGNTIYF

J gene: TRBJ2-5
D gene: -
clone size: many
V gene: TRBV20-1
CDR3 DNA: TGCAGTGCTGTCGGGGAGACCCAGTACTTC
CDR3 protein: CSAVGETQYF

J gene: TRBJ2-1
D gene: TRBD2
clone size: -
V gene: TRBV20-1
CDR3 DNA: TGCAGTGCTAGAGGCGAGGCAAAAGCGGGGGGATTCTACAATGAGCAGTTCTTC
CDR3 protein: CSARGEAKAGGFYNEQFF

J gene: TRBJ2-2
D gene: -
clone size: many
V gene: TRBV12-3/TRBV12-4
CDR3 DNA: TGTGCCAGCAGTTTTGTGACGGAGCTCTACGGGGAGCTGTTTTTT
CDR3 protein: CASSFVTELYGELFF

J gene: TRBJ1-2
D gene: TRBD1
clone size: few
V gene: TRBV27
CDR3 DNA: TGTGCCAGCAACACCGGCCGGGGACAGGGGGACTATGGCTACACCTTC
CDR3 protein: CASNTGRGQGDYGYTF

J gene: TRBJ1-5
D gene: -
clone size: few
V gene: TRBV6-1
CDR3 DNA: TGTGCCAGCAGTGAAGTTAACGGTAGCAATCAGCCCCAGCATTTT
CDR3 protein: CASSEVNGSNQPQHF

J gene: TRBJ1-1
D gene: -
clone size: -
V gene: TRBV3-1
CDR3 DNA: TGTGCCAGCAGCCAACGACCGGGGCATGAAGCTTTCTTT
CDR3 protein: CASSQRPGHEAFF

J gene: TRBJ2-7
D gene: -
clone size: -
V gene: TRBV5-5
CDR3 DNA: TGTGCCAGCAGCTTGGCCAGGGTGGACTACGAGCAGTACTTC
CDR3 protein: CASSLARVDYEQYF

J gene: TRBJ1-1
D gene: TRBD1
clone size: -
V gene: TRBV9
CDR3 DNA: TGTGCCAGCAGCCATCTGACAGGGGCGAACACTGAAGCTTTCTTT
CDR3 protein: CASSHLTGANTEAFF

J gene: TRBJ1-2
D gene: TRBD1
clone size: many
V gene: TRBV20-1
CDR3 DNA: TGCAGTGCTATTGGGACAGGGGGGTTTAACTATGGCTACACCTTC
CDR3 protein: CSAIGTGGFNYGYTF

J gene: TRBJ2-7
D gene: -
clone size: few
V gene: TRBV6-5
CDR3 DNA: TGTGCCAGCAGTTACCGGAGCGGAACTAGGAACGAGCAGTACTTC
CDR3 protein: CASSYRSGTRNEQYF

J gene: TRBJ2-1
D gene: -
clone size: -
V gene: TRBV7-2
CDR3 DNA: TGTGCCAGCAGCTTAGGATCGGGGGAAGTTAACCGATACAATGAGCAGTTCTTC
CDR3 protein: CASSLGSGEVNRYNEQFF

J gene: TRBJ1-3
D gene: -
clone size: few
V gene: TRBV28
CDR3 DNA: TGTGCCAGCAGTTCGTACAGGGTCTCTGGAAACACCATATATTTT
CDR3 protein: CASSSYRVSGNTIYF

J gene: TRBJ2-2
D gene: TRBD1
clone size: -
V gene: TRBV5-1
CDR3 DNA: TGCGCCAGCAGCTTGGAGGCAGGGGGCGGCACCACCGGGGAGCTGTTTTTT
CDR3 protein: CASSLEAGGGTTGELFF

J gene: TRBJ1-6
D gene: -
clone size: many
V gene: TRBV4-2
CDR3 DNA: TGTGCCAGCAGCCAAGTCGCCTCCGGGGGTCTGTGGTCACCCCTCCACTTT
CDR3 protein: CASSQVASGGLWSPLHF

J gene: TRBJ2-1
D gene: -
clone size: many
V gene: TRBV7-2
CDR3 DNA: TGTGCCAGCAGCTTAGCGCATAGGGGTGAGCAGTTCTTC
CDR3 protein: CASSLAHRGEQFF

J gene: TRBJ2-7
D gene: TRBD2
clone size: -
V gene: TRBV9
CDR3 DNA: TGTGCCAGCAGCGTAGTGACTAGCGGGGCCTACAATGAGCAGTACTTC
CDR3 protein: CASSVVTSGAYNEQYF

J gene: TRBJ1-2
D gene: -
clone size: many
V gene: TRBV7-2
CDR3 DNA: TGTGCCAGCAGCTTAGCAACCCACCTGCGGTCTGGCTACACCTTC
CDR3 protein: CASSLATHLRSGYTF

J gene: TRBJ2-3
D gene: TRBD2
clone size: few
V gene: TRBV11-2
CDR3 DNA: TGTGCCAGCAGACGACACCCCGGGACTAGCGGGAGGGATACGCAGTATTTT
CDR3 protein: CASRRHPGTSGRDTQYF

J gene: TRBJ1-1
D gene: -
clone size: many
V gene: TRBV28
CDR3 DNA: TGTGCCAGCAGCCCTCTGGTGGACACTGAAGCTTTCTTT
CDR3 protein: CASSPLVDTEAFF

J gene: TRBJ1-2
D gene: -
clone size: -
V gene: TRBV10-1
CDR3 DNA: TGCGCCAGCAGTGGTAACAGGGCCTATGGCTACACCTTC
CDR3 protein: CASSGNRAYGYTF

J gene: TRBJ1-2
D gene: TRBD1
clone size: -
V gene: TRBV6-1
CDR3 DNA: TGTGCCAGTACTTCAATAAAGGGCAACAGGGGGATCTATGGCTACACCTTC
CDR3 protein: CASTSIKGNRGIYGYTF

J gene: TRBJ2-2
D gene: TRBD1
clone size: -
V gene: TRBV19
CDR3 DNA: TGTGCCAGTAGTATACAGGGGGCCACGCGGTCCGAGCTGTTTTTT
CDR3 protein: CASSIQGATRSELFF